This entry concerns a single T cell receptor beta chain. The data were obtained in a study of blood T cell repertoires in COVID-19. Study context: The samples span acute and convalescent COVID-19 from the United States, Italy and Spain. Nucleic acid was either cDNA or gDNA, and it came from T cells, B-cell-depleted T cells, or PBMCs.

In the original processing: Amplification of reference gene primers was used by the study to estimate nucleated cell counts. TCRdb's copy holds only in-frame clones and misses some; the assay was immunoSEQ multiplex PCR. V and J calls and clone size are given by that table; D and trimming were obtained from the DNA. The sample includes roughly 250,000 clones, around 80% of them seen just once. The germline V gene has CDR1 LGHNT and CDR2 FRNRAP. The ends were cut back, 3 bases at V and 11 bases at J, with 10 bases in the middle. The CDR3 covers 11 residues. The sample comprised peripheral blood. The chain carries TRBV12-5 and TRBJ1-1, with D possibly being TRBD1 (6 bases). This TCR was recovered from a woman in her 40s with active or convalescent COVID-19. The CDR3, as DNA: TGTGCTAGTGGTTTTTCTAGGGGGGCTTTCTTT. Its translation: CASGFSRGAFF.